The 21 T cell receptor beta chains below were found in one sample sequenced in a study of T cells in Graves' hyperthyroidism and ophthalmopathy. The TCR beta CDR3 regions underwent amplification using RNA transcripts as the source. TCR CDR3 underwent first-round RT-PCR with the HTBI primer set. TCRdb ran MiXCR on the multiplex PCR reads and lists one entry per CDR3 protein. Among about 570,000 distinct CDR3 sequences listed, 11% to 15% were seen once. Sequenced sample: blood. These receptors all come from a woman aged 40 to 55 with Graves' hyperthyroidism.

There are a few counts of this clonotype. V and J are TRBV20-1 and TRBJ1-2; D is unresolved. Germline V gives CDR1 DFQATT, CDR2 SNEGSKA (reference sequence). V was clipped by 5 bases and J by 6 bases, with 19 bases between them. The length of the CDR3 is 14 residues. CDR3 nucleotides: TGCAGTGCTTTTACGGGATATAAGGGCGATGGCTACACCTTC. Translating it yields CSAFTGYKGDGYTF.

At least ten counts were recorded for this clonotype. The chain joins TRBV13 to TRBJ2-7, with D perhaps matching TRBD1 or TRBD2 (5 bases each). The CDR3 contains 14 residues. Trimming removed 5 bases at V and 3 bases at J, with 14 bases between. Germline CDR1 is PRHDT and CDR2 is FYEKMQ (reference sequence). The CDR3 loop is CASSIRDGFYEQYF. The CDR3, as DNA: TGTGCCAGCAGCATCCGGGACGGATTCTACGAGCAGTACTTC. Based on the CDR3 plus reference TRBV13 and TRBJ2-7, the full variable domain is AAGVIQSPRHLIKEKRETATLKCYPIPRHDTVYWYQQGPGQDPQFLISFYEKMQSDKGSIPDRFSAQQFSDYHSELNMSSLELGDSALYFCASSIRDGFYEQYFGPGTRLTVT.

In the case of this clonotype: One end of the junction is discordant with germline, which a read error may explain. The chain couples TRBV20-1 to TRBJ1-1; unclear D gene. This CDR3 is 11 amino acids long. Germline loops: CDR1 DFQATT, CDR2 SNEGSKA (reference sequence). CDR3 nucleotides: TGCGGTGCTAGGAGCCTGCCTGAAGCTTTCTTT. It yields the protein CGARSLPEAFF.

This clonotype was seen only a few times. V is TRBV9 and J is TRBJ2-3; TRBD1 matches at 11 bases. Germline lookup yields CDR1 SGDLS and CDR2 YYNGEE. The CDR3 runs to 13 residues. The junction had 3 bases not matched to a gene; V was cut back by 7 bases and J by 5 bases. This chain's CDR3 is CASGTGGLDTQYF. CDR3 coding DNA: TGTGCCAGCGGGACAGGGGGTTTAGATACGCAGTATTTT.

This chain uses TRBV7-2 with TRBJ1-2; possible D gene TRBD1, 5 bases. The V end was cut by 5 bases, the J end by 4 bases, with 11 bases between. Germline CDR1 is SGHTA and CDR2 is FQGNSA. This CDR3 is built from 13 residues. The CDR3 sequence is CASSKQGFYGYTF. CDR3 nucleotide sequence: TGTGCCAGCAGCAAGCAGGGCTTCTATGGCTACACCTTC.

This clonotype was recorded at least ten times. This chain links TRBV6-1 with TRBJ2-7, with D tentatively TRBD2 (5 bases). In germline, CDR1 is MNHNS, CDR2 SASEGT. This CDR3 contains 13 residues. Trimming stripped 1 base from V and 6 bases from J, with 10 bases between. The CDR3 DNA is TGTGCCAGCAGTGAAGATTCCGGAGGCGAGCAGTACTTC. Encoded protein: CASSEDSGGEQYF.

The chain couples TRBV19 to TRBJ1-6; D remains unclear. The V gene's germline CDR1 is LNHDA and CDR2 SQIVND (reference sequence). Trimming took 7 bases from V and 10 from J, leaving 11 bases between them. CDR3 length equals 12 residues. In DNA, the CDR3 is TGTGCCAGTACTGACGGCGGATCACCCCTCCACTTT. Its protein is CASTDGGSPLHF.

The chain uses TRBV5-1 and TRBJ2-7, with no clear D. The V and J ends lost 1 base and 5 bases respectively, with 13 bases between them. Germline V gene sequence: CDR1 SGHRS, CDR2 YFSETQ. This CDR3 is 14 amino acids long. CDR3 DNA: TGCGCCAGCAGCTTGACCGCGGCATCCAACGAGCAGTACTTC. This encodes CASSLTAASNEQYF.

This clonotype was seen at least ten times. The V gene is TRBV24-1, the J gene TRBJ1-1; 8 positions agree with TRBD1. This CDR3 is 15 amino acids long. Germline trimming cut 4 bases from V and 4 bases from J; bases unmatched to any gene: 7. The germline V gene encodes CDR1 KGHDR and CDR2 SFDVKD. The CDR3 region has the DNA TGTGCCACCAGTGACGGAGGACAGGGCGTCACTGAAGCTTTCTTT. This sequence encodes CATSDGGQGVTEAFF.

The count of this clonotype is one. The rearrangement uses TRBV7-6 and TRBJ2-7; D remains ambiguous. Germline CDR1 is SGHVS and CDR2 is FNYEAQ. Trimming cost V 1 base and J 3 bases, with 13 bases left between them. The CDR3 is 15 residues long. CDR3 coding DNA: TGTGCCAGCAGCTTAGGTAACTTGTACGGCTACGAGCAGTACTTC. Residues: CASSLGNLYGYEQYF.

This clonotype was detected many times. The chain uses TRBV20-1 and TRBJ2-7; 8 bases fit TRBD2. J lost 7 bases, V lost 3 bases, and 11 bases had no gene match. This CDR3 comprises 14 residues. Per the germline V gene, CDR1 is DFQATT and CDR2 is SNEGSKA (reference sequence). CDR3 residues: CSASLASGLYEQYF. CDR3 nucleotides: TGCAGTGCTAGTTTAGCTAGCGGGCTTTATGAGCAGTACTTC.

This clonotype was observed at least ten times. The chain couples TRBV7-3 to TRBJ2-1; 7 positions agree with TRBD2. CDR1 is SGHTA, CDR2 FQGTGA, per germline. The CDR3 sequence is 16 residues long. V shed 1 base, J shed 4 bases, and the junction held 7 bases outside the gene matches. This chain's CDR3 is CASSLMRSSGYNEQFF. CDR3 DNA sequence: TGTGCCAGCAGCTTAATGAGATCTAGCGGTTACAATGAGCAGTTCTTC.

This clonotype was observed at least ten times. The rearrangement joins TRBV15 to TRBJ2-7; D is unclear. CDR3 length equals 13 residues. V lost 4 bases, J lost 2 bases, and 9 bases lay in between. Germline CDR1 and CDR2: LNHNV and YYDKDF (reference sequence). The CDR3 DNA reads TGTGCCACCAGCATGGCAGTCACCTACGAGCAGTACTTC. It is translated as CATSMAVTYEQYF.

This chain links TRBV19 with TRBJ2-5; 9 positions match TRBD1. Germline V lookup: CDR1 LNHDA, CDR2 SQIVND (reference sequence). This CDR3 comprises 15 residues. The trim removed 4 bases at V and 1 base at J, leaving 4 bases unmatched. The CDR3 region has the DNA TGTGCCAGTAGTAGTGGGGACAGGGCCCAAGAGACCCAGTACTTC. Translating it yields CASSSGDRAQETQYF.

This clonotype was recorded at least ten times. This rearrangement joins TRBV3-1 to TRBJ2-7; 10 nucleotides align to TRBD2. The CDR3 covers 16 residues. Germline trimming cut 4 bases from V and 3 bases from J; bases unmatched to any gene: 9. Looked up from germline, CDR1 is LGHDT and CDR2 is YNNKEL (reference sequence). The CDR3 region is CASSRKAGGLGYEQYF. In DNA, the CDR3 is TGTGCCAGCAGCCGCAAAGCGGGAGGGCTCGGCTACGAGCAGTACTTC.

Here the CDR3 reads CASSQGGSGPFNEQFF. In DNA form, the CDR3 reads TGCGCCAGCAGCCAAGGTGGTAGCGGGCCCTTCAATGAGCAGTTCTTC. The V gene is TRBV4-1, the J gene TRBJ2-1; 7 positions agree with TRBD2. The length of the CDR3 is 16 residues. Unmatched junction bases numbered 9, after V lost 1 base and J lost 6 bases. Germline V CDR1 and CDR2: MGHRA, YSYEKL.

This clonotype was recorded at least ten times. This chain links TRBV3-1 with TRBJ2-3, with D uncertain. Trimming stripped 0 bases from V and 11 bases from J, with 15 bases between. This CDR3 region has 14 residues. CDR1 is LGHDT, CDR2 YNNKEL, per germline (reference sequence). Here the CDR3 reads CASSQDLAGRQQYF. CDR3 in DNA: TGTGCCAGCAGCCAAGATCTGGCCGGCCGCCAGCAGTATTTT.

CDR3: CASTADRTYNEQFF. CDR3 nucleotides: TGTGCCAGCACTGCGGACAGGACCTACAATGAGCAGTTCTTC. The V call is TRBV28, the J call TRBJ2-1; TRBD1 agrees at 7 bases. The J segment lost 2 bases and the V segment lost 7 bases, leaving 5 bases of the junction unmatched. The CDR3 sequence is 14 residues long. Per the germline V gene, CDR1 is MDHEN and CDR2 is SYDVKM.

This clonotype was seen a handful of times. The gene calls are TRBV19 and TRBJ2-1; D remains ambiguous. This CDR3 contains 11 residues. V was cut by 6 bases and J by 5 bases, with 5 bases left in between. Germline V gene sequence: CDR1 LNHDA, CDR2 SQIVND (reference sequence). The DNA for the CDR3 is TGTGCCAGTAGAAGGGACAATGAGCAGTTCTTC. This gives the protein CASRRDNEQFF.

The chain joins TRBV28 to TRBJ1-5; weak D call: TRBD1 (5 bases). The CDR3 length is 15 residues. Germline loops: CDR1 MDHEN, CDR2 SYDVKM. Trimming pared 3 bases from V and 7 bases from J, leaving 16 bases between. The CDR3 loop reads CASSLGGGLIQPQHF. CDR3 bases: TGTGCCAGCAGTTTGGGGGGGGGGTTGATACAGCCCCAGCATTTT.

This clonotype was observed many times. CDR3 sequence reads: CASTEERRKTQYF. CDR3 nucleotides: TGTGCCAGCACCGAGGAGAGGCGAAAGACCCAGTACTTC. J is TRBJ2-5 and V is TRBV27; D is unresolved. Trimming took off 7 bases at V and 6 bases at J, with 15 bases between the two ends. The V gene's germline CDR1 is MNHEY and CDR2 SMNVEV (reference sequence). The CDR3 sequence is 13 residues long.